This TCR beta chain is from a study of T cells in Graves' hyperthyroidism and ophthalmopathy. The study, taken as a whole, reports: A model built on 13 V-J features separated ophthalmopathy from stable hyperthyroidism.

The V and J ends lost 4 bases and 10 bases respectively, with 11 bases between them. The V gene's germline CDR1 is MNHEY and CDR2 SMNVEV (reference sequence). This CDR3 spans 13 amino acids. Diagnosing involved the use of clinical symptoms, serum thyroxine and TRAb, thyroid ultrasound and orbital computed tomography. Extraction of PBMCs used roughly 9.4 ml of fresh peripheral blood. Amplification of TCR beta CDR3 regions was performed using RNA transcripts as template. During a first-round RT-PCR of the TCR CDR3, the HTBI primer set was used. TCRdb re-analysed the multiplex PCR reads in MiXCR, keeping a single row per CDR3 protein. In the table there are fewer than 350,000 distinct CDR3 sequences, roughly 18% of which are singletons. About this clonotype: Its target is unknown.

Sequencing was done on a sample of blood. The chain uses TRBV27 and TRBJ1-6; D is unresolved. The sequence was obtained from a man aged 50 to 59 with Graves' ophthalmopathy. CDR3 protein: CASSSSVGSPLHF. The CDR3 DNA sequence: TGTGCCAGCAGTTCGTCCGTAGGATCACCCCTCCACTTT.